The present T cell receptor beta chain was sequenced within a study of T cell responses to AZD1222 COVID-19 vaccine. Findings of the study overall: Only a handful of people who got AZD1222 tested seropositive at baseline. Donors were mostly white British, more females; clonal diversity possibly underestimated. Reportedly, nearly half the spike-specific TCRs target unmutated variant regions.

Germline-derived CDR1 and CDR2 are KGHSH and LQKENI. This CDR3 comprises 16 residues. V shed 0 bases and J 6 bases; nucleotides not matched to a gene: 9. Worth noting for this clone: The antigen is unknown.

Sequencing was performed with immunoSEQ multiplex PCR; in TCRdb, only in-frame clones are kept and a portion is missing. The profile covers about 79,000 clones, with 80% appearing a single time and approximately 22% taken by the ten largest. The rearrangement uses TRBV18 and TRBJ2-7; TRBD1 agrees at 9 bases. The source was peripheral blood, collected on day 0 of AZD1222 vaccination. This clonotype was sampled from an adult in good health. CDR3 in amino acids: CASSPPKGQGRREQYF. The CDR3 DNA reads as TGTGCCAGCTCACCACCGAAGGGACAGGGACGACGCGAGCAGTACTTC.